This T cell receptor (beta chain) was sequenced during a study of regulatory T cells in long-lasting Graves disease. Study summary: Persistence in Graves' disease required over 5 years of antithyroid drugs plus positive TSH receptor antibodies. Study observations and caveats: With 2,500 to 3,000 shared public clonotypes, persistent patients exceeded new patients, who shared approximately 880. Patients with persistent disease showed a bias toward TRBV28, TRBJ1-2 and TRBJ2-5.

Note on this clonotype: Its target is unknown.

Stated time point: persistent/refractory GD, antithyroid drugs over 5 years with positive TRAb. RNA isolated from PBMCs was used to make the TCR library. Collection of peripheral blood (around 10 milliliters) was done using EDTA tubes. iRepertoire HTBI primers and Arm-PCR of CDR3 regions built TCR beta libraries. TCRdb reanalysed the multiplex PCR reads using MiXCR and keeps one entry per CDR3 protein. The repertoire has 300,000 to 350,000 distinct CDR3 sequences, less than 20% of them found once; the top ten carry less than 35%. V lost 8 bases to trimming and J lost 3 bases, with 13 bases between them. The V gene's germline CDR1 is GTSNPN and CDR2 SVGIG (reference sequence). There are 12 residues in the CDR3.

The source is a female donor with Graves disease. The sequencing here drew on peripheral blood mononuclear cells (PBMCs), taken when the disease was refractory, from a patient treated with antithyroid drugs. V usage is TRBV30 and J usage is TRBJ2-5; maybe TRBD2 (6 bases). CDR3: CAGGGPEETQYF. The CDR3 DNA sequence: TGTGCCGGAGGAGGGCCGGAAGAGACCCAGTACTTC.